This T cell receptor (beta chain) comes out of a study of type 1 regulatory T cells. Study-level background: T-allo10 is a Tr1-enriched, alloantigen-specific CD4 T cell product made in vitro.

T-allo10 cells from the graft donor were described as anergic, host-alloantigen-specific, and alloantigen-specific suppressors. Of note for this clonotype: Its target is not known.

After removal of 4 bases from V and 3 bases from J, the junction contained 7 bases not matched to a gene. Germline loops: CDR1 LNHDA, CDR2 SQIVND (reference sequence). The CDR3 contains 15 residues. One entry per CDR3 protein results from TCRdb running MiXCR on the reads. This table holds approximately 72,000 distinct CDR3 sequences, roughly three fifths found once. This receptor was taken from a human donor in good health. This chain links TRBV19 with TRBJ2-7; 9 bases line up with TRBD1. Sequencing used cultured T cells, either the whole culture or a sorted T cell fraction (not recorded which). Subset here: Tr1-enriched cell product generated in vitro against host alloantigens. The CDR3 DNA follows: TGTGCCAGTAGTACACCCGCGACAGGGGGCTACGAGCAGTACTTC. Protein sequence: CASSTPATGGYEQYF.